These 4 T cell receptor beta chains were all obtained from the same sample, sequenced in a study of T cells in Graves' hyperthyroidism and ophthalmopathy (dated by TCRdb to the late 2010s). Libraries came from multiplex PCR. The data were produced on an Illumina HiSeq 2000. Amplification of TCR beta CDR3 regions was carried out from RNA transcripts. A first-round RT-PCR of the TCR CDR3 used the HTBI primer set with the Qiagen OneStep RT-PCR kit. TCRdb trimmed the raw reads at Q25, called clones with MiXCR and kept productive beta chains. Each CDR3 protein gets just one entry, which takes the most common genes and DNA from the rows behind it. For this sample the table gives about 710,000 distinct CDR3 sequences, of which over 15% were detected only once. The ten largest clones add up to over 7.5% of the sample. Sequencing used blood. These receptors originate from a man between 18 and 29 years old with Graves' hyperthyroidism.

The J gene is TRBJ2-7, the V gene TRBV6-1, with unresolved D. The CDR3 runs 14 residues. Trimming shortened V by 6 bases and J by 2 bases, and 14 bases separated the two germline ends. CDR1 and CDR2 from the germline V gene are MNHNS and SASEGT. This CDR3 is CASRRTGPPYEQYF. In DNA, the CDR3 is TGTGCCAGCAGACGAACCGGGCCCCCCTACGAGCAGTACTTC.

The gene calls are TRBV15 and TRBJ1-1; D gene uncertain. The CDR3 length is 14 residues. V lost 5 bases, J lost 1 base, and 11 bases lay in between. The germline V gene has CDR1 LNHNV and CDR2 YYDKDF (reference sequence). The CDR3 bases are TGTGCCACCAGCCTCCGTGGGGAGAACACTGAAGCTTTCTTT. Translated: CATSLRGENTEAFF.

The chain joins TRBV19 to TRBJ1-2; a weak D match, TRBD1 (6 bases). The CDR3 totals 13 residues. The V gene's germline CDR1 is LNHDA and CDR2 SQIVND (reference sequence). The V end lost 5 bases, the J end lost 6 bases, and 13 bases lay between the germline ends. CDR3 amino acids: CASSQGIFDGYTF. CDR3 coding DNA: TGTGCCAGTAGTCAGGGGATCTTCGATGGCTACACCTTC.

Of note for this clonotype: A much larger clone lies one base from this, so it may be a read error. V gene TRBV12-3 or TRBV12-4 combines with J gene TRBJ2-7; 7 bases fit TRBD2. The CDR3 is 14 residues long. J gave up 2 bases and V 4 bases, and 5 bases lay outside the gene matches. CDR3 sequence reads: CASSSSGLPYEQYF. The CDR3 DNA follows: TGTGCCAGCAGTTCTAGCGGCCTCCCCTACGAGCAGTACTTC.